What follows describes a single T cell receptor (beta chain). These data originate in a study of technical replicates of blood from several donors. The junction had 2 bases not matched to a gene; V was cut back by 5 bases and J by 3 bases. CDR1 and CDR2 (germline): SGHTS, YDEGEE. The CDR3 has 14 amino acids. Repertoires were generated with immunoSEQ multiplex PCR, while TCRdb's copy carries only in-frame clones and drops some. This sample has around 84,000 clones, with nearly 98% found just once. The J gene is TRBJ2-2, the V gene TRBV5-8, with 9 bases identical to TRBD2. The sequence came from a human donor in good health. Sample: T cells isolated from PBMCs. Here the CDR3 DNA reads TGTGCCAGCAGGCGGGAGGGTTACACCGGGGAGCTGTTTTTT. Protein sequence: CASRREGYTGELFF.